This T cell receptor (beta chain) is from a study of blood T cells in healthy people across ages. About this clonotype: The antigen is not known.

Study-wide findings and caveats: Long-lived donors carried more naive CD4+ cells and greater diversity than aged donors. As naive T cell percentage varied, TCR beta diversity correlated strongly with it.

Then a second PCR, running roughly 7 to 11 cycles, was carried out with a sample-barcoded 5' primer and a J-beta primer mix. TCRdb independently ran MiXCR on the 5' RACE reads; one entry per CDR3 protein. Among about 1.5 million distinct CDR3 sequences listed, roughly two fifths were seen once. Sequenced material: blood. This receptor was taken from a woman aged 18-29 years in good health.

The CDR3 DNA follows: TGCGCCAGCAGCCACGGGGACTCTGGGGCCAACGTCCTGACTTTC. Encoded protein: CASSHGDSGANVLTF. The rearrangement joins TRBV4-3 to TRBJ2-6, with a weak D call TRBD2 (5 bases). Germline CDR1 reads LGHNA; CDR2 reads YSLEER. The CDR3 loop spans 15 amino acids. Trimming left V 3 bases short and J 0 bases short, with 6 bases between.